These T cell receptor beta chains were read from a single sample in a study of blood T cell repertoires in COVID-19. TCRdb's copy holds only in-frame clones and misses some; the assay was immunoSEQ multiplex PCR. The sample yields some 130,000 clones, around 80% seen once. Sequencing input: peripheral blood. The receptor source for this set is a man aged 55-75 years with acute or convalescent COVID-19. CDR3s include the opening cysteine and the closing phenylalanine or tryptophan. A D gene is named only where the DNA matches it firmly. A clone size is listed for some rows: how often the clone was seen (once, few, many), or a class if it is expanded.

v_call: TRBV5-4
d_call: .
j_call: TRBJ2-6
clone_size: .
cdr3_nt: TGTGCCAGCAGCTTAAGAGGCTCTGGGGCCAACGTCCTGACTTTC
cdr3_aa: CASSLRGSGANVLTF

v_call: TRBV5-1
d_call: TRBD1
j_call: TRBJ2-7
clone_size: .
cdr3_nt: TGCGCCAGCAGCTTGCAGGGGGACAGGGCCTACGAGCAGTACTTC
cdr3_aa: CASSLQGDRAYEQYF

v_call: TRBV28
d_call: .
j_call: TRBJ2-5
clone_size: .
cdr3_nt: TGTGCCAGCAGTTTACAGGGTCAGACTCAAGAGACCCAGTACTTC
cdr3_aa: CASSLQGQTQETQYF

v_call: TRBV5-1
d_call: .
j_call: TRBJ1-4
clone_size: .
cdr3_nt: TGCGCCAGCAGCTCGGGACTTAATGAAAAACTGTTTTTT
cdr3_aa: CASSSGLNEKLFF

v_call: TRBV27
d_call: .
j_call: TRBJ2-1
clone_size: once
cdr3_nt: TGTGCCAGCAGTTATACCACAGGGCCAAATGAGCAGTTCTTC
cdr3_aa: CASSYTTGPNEQFF

v_call: TRBV6-1
d_call: TRBD1
j_call: TRBJ1-6
clone_size: .
cdr3_nt: TGTGCCAGCATTGAACGACAGGGTTGGACACCCCTCCACTTT
cdr3_aa: CASIERQGWTPLHF

v_call: TRBV12-3/TRBV12-4
d_call: .
j_call: TRBJ1-3
clone_size: .
cdr3_nt: TGTGCCAGCAGTTTAGTTGAGGGAAACACCATATATTTT
cdr3_aa: CASSLVEGNTIYF

v_call: TRBV30
d_call: TRBD1
j_call: TRBJ1-3
clone_size: .
cdr3_nt: TGTGCCTGGAGTGGATATACAGGGGATGGAAACACCATATATTTT
cdr3_aa: CAWSGYTGDGNTIYF

v_call: TRBV5-1
d_call: .
j_call: TRBJ2-3
clone_size: .
cdr3_nt: TGCGCCAGCAGCCGATCAGGGGGCACAGATACGCAGTATTTT
cdr3_aa: CASSRSGGTDTQYF

v_call: TRBV29-1
d_call: TRBD2
j_call: TRBJ2-1
clone_size: .
cdr3_nt: TGCAGCGTTGCCGGGAGGGCCTACAATGAGCAGTTCTTC
cdr3_aa: CSVAGRAYNEQFF

v_call: TRBV7-3
d_call: TRBD2
j_call: TRBJ2-5
clone_size: .
cdr3_nt: TGTGCCAGCAGCTTAGCGGGAGGGTCCGTACAGACCCAGTACTTC
cdr3_aa: CASSLAGGSVQTQYF